This T cell receptor beta chain was retrieved from a study of T cells in Graves' hyperthyroidism and ophthalmopathy (dated by TCRdb to between 2018 and 2021). For the study in its entirety: Peripheral blood samples were taken at the time of initial diagnosis, prior to any treatment. To identify distinguishing TCR V-J signatures, a discovery cohort of 95 to 100 patients was used, comprising some 45 with Graves' ophthalmopathy and approximately 57 with stable Graves' hyperthyroidism. Prospective prediction of ophthalmopathy was tested in an independent validation cohort consisting of some 19 hyperthyroidism patients and more than 15 patients who later progressed to ophthalmopathy. For training and testing, the roughly 97 patients in the discovery cohort were randomly divided in a 7:3 ratio. In addition, the study compared T-cell repertoires in thyroid tissue and in blood from roughly 6 Graves' hyperthyroidism patients. Following sampling, methimazole starting at 30 mg daily was given to hyperthyroidism patients, and high-dose intravenous methylprednisolone was given to ophthalmopathy patients. According to the paper, TCR Vbeta CDR3 sequencing was carried out on 135 peripheral blood samples, which came from over 40 ophthalmopathy, under 80 hyperthyroidism and approximately 17 progressor patients. What the work shows at the level of the full study, not this receptor alone: In cross-validation, a model built on a 13 V-J signature told ophthalmopathy apart from stable hyperthyroidism with approximately 90% sensitivity and around 83% specificity, and in testing the same model reached 80%/75%. Sample size was not statistically predetermined, and blinding of investigators to group allocation was not performed. In validation, the model predicted progression to ophthalmopathy a median of around 6.5 months before onset, with about 70% sensitivity and roughly 73% specificity. Blood samples also contained most of the expanded thyroid clonotypes (frequency above 0.001), which suggests that blood repertoires may reflect thyroid immune responses.

In the ophthalmopathy patients, disease was moderately to severely active, with a Clinical Activity Score of 3 or more, a NOSPECS grade of 4 or more, and a duration of less than 3 months. Any patient with an uncontrolled infection, another autoimmune disease, pregnancy or lactation was excluded. Diagnoses relied on clinical symptoms, serum thyroxine and TRAb, thyroid ultrasound and orbital computed tomography. Ficoll-Paque density gradient centrifugation was used to isolate PBMCs from about 10 ml of fresh peripheral blood. Total RNA was extracted using Trizol reagent, and RNA quality was assessed on an Agilent 2100 Bioanalyzer. This clonotype has only a few counts. No antigen is known for it. One base away there is no much larger clone; base qualities are not given. CDR1 DFQATT and CDR2 SNEGSKA were looked up in the germline V gene (reference sequence). Relative to germline, V is 2 bases shorter and J is 3 bases shorter, with 7 bases between their ends. The cysteine opens and the phenylalanine closes a CDR3 of 12 amino acids. CDR3 DNA only is kept here, 36 bases in frame from base 1.

TCR beta CDR3 regions were amplified from RNA transcripts. The first round of RT-PCR for the TCR CDR3 was performed with the HTBI primer set and the Qiagen OneStep RT-PCR kit. Libraries were constructed in a second round of multiplex PCR, after which size selection and purification were performed. Sequencing of the libraries was done on an Illumina HiSeq2000 using paired-end 100 bp reads. As for the original processing: SOAPnuke was used to process the raw data, throwing out any read that contained adapters or uncalled bases, had a mean Phred below 15, or lacked an exact constant-primer or identifier match. High-quality paired reads were merged with COPE v1.2.5, and unique nucleotide sequences were defined as clonotypes. MiTCR v1.1 was used to align clonotypes to the IMGT TRBV, TRBD and TRBJ reference segments. The analysis included only V-J combinations with a frequency above 0.0001, which together covered around 99% of the repertoires. The TCS score was defined as the ratio of F50 (clonal expansion) to E x V (chaos), calculated using BLOSUM62-based TCRdist between CDR3 peptides within each V-J. Welch's t-statistics and random forest reduced around 510 V-J features to under 15, which were used in a naive Bayes classifier (R e1071). Through fastp at Q25 and MiXCR, TCRdb rebuilt clones from the public reads, retaining in-frame beta chains. Rows are combined by CDR3 protein, so each entry shows the most common genes and DNA. The V and J calls come from TCRdb's annotation, not from the publication. The sample has 620,000 or so distinct CDR3 sequences on record, 13% to 15% of them singletons. Clones ranked in the top ten supply under 15% of the sample.

This chain joins TRBV20-1 to TRBJ2-5; the D gene identity is not certain. Sequencing input: blood. This receptor was taken from a woman aged 50 to 60 with Graves' ophthalmopathy. At the DNA level, the sequence is TGCAGTGCTAGACGATCAGAAGAGACCCAGTACTTC. This is translated as CSARRSEETQYF.